Each of the 32 T cell receptor beta chains below was sequenced from the same sample in a study of graft-versus-host responses after intestinal transplantation. For these TCRs, the target antigens are not known. The repertoire was sequenced with immunoSEQ multiplex PCR; TCRdb's copy has only in-frame clones and lacks some. The table has 90,000 to 150,000 clones, approximately 95% seen once. The sequencing used unstimulated CD8+ T cells sorted from spleen or lymph node cells, collected before intestinal transplant. The receptors derive from a human donor who received an intestinal transplant.

This chain links TRBV5-5 with TRBJ2-1; TRBD2 agrees at 7 bases. Per the germline V gene, CDR1 is SGHKS and CDR2 is YYEKEE (reference sequence). J gave up 7 bases and V 4 bases, and 14 bases lay outside the gene matches. CDR3 size: 16 residues. The CDR3 sequence is CASSPRPGGGRNEQFF. In DNA, the CDR3 is TGTGCCAGCAGCCCTCGCCCGGGAGGAGGGAGGAATGAGCAGTTCTTC.

The chain employs TRBV6-5 and TRBJ2-7; D gene ambiguous. In germline, CDR1 is MNHEY, CDR2 SVGAGI. This CDR3 has 13 residues. V was clipped by 2 bases and J by 3 bases, with 8 bases between them. The chain's CDR3 is CASSYASLYEQYF. In DNA form, the CDR3 reads TGTGCCAGCAGTTACGCGTCCCTCTACGAGCAGTACTTC.

The J gene is TRBJ1-1, the V gene TRBV6-5; no clear D. The CDR3 sequence is 14 residues long. The V end was cut by 2 bases, the J end by 0 bases, with 7 bases between. The germline V gene has CDR1 MNHEY and CDR2 SVGAGI. CDR3 loop: CASSYGNLNTEAFF. CDR3 nucleotide sequence: TGTGCCAGCAGTTACGGGAATTTGAACACTGAAGCTTTCTTT.

The rearrangement joins TRBV28 to TRBJ2-7, with 7 bases identical to TRBD2. The CDR3 totals 15 residues. The germline gives CDR1 MDHEN, CDR2 SYDVKM. V dropped 7 bases and J dropped 7; count of bases not matched to a gene: 16. The CDR3 loop reads CASTASGGSREEQYF. In DNA form, the CDR3 reads TGTGCCAGCACCGCATCGGGCGGGAGCCGGGAAGAGCAGTACTTC.

The chain couples TRBV28 to TRBJ2-1; D gene uncertain. Trimming took off 5 bases at V and 6 bases at J, with 2 bases between the two ends. This CDR3 spans 10 amino acids. Germline CDR1 MDHEN, CDR2 SYDVKM. The CDR3 spells CASSSNEQFF. The DNA for the CDR3 is TGTGCCAGCAGTAGCAATGAGCAGTTCTTC.

The V call is TRBV19, the J call TRBJ2-5; 10 nucleotides agree with TRBD1. The CDR3 is 15 residues long. V dropped 7 bases and J dropped 0; count of bases not matched to a gene: 5. Germline assignment: CDR1 LNHDA and CDR2 SQIVND (reference sequence). CDR3 loop: CASKRTGGYQETQYF. DNA for the CDR3: TGTGCCAGTAAGAGGACAGGGGGGTACCAAGAGACCCAGTACTTC.

V gene TRBV9 combines with J gene TRBJ1-1, with 11 bases matching TRBD1. Trimming removed 2 bases from V and 4 bases from J; junction bases left unmatched: 4. The germline gives CDR1 SGDLS, CDR2 YYNGEE. This CDR3 region has 15 residues. CDR3 sequence (DNA): TGTGCCAGCAGCGTGTGGACAGGGGGCGGCACTGAAGCTTTCTTT. Amino acids: CASSVWTGGGTEAFF.

The chain joins TRBV12-5 to TRBJ2-2, with 11 bases fitting TRBD2. Germline CDR1 and CDR2: LGHNT and FRNRAP. Unmatched junction bases numbered 9, after V lost 3 bases and J lost 3 bases. The CDR3 is 18 amino acids. CDR3: CASGFYSGRASDTGELFF. DNA for the CDR3: TGTGCTAGTGGTTTCTATAGCGGGAGGGCCTCAGACACCGGGGAGCTGTTTTTT.

The rearrangement joins TRBV28 to TRBJ2-3; TRBD2 aligns across 11 bases. After removal of 6 bases from V and 3 bases from J, the junction contained 14 bases not matched to a gene. This CDR3 comprises 18 residues. Germline CDR1 reads MDHEN; CDR2 reads SYDVKM. In nucleotides, the CDR3 is TGTGCCAGCAGCACAAGGACTAGCGGGTCCTTAGGGACAGATACGCAGTATTTT. Translating it yields CASSTRTSGSLGTDTQYF.

This chain links TRBV6-5 with TRBJ2-5, with no clear D. Germline V gene sequence: CDR1 MNHEY, CDR2 SVGAGI. The V end lost 0 bases, the J end lost 2 bases, and 4 bases lay between the germline ends. The length of the CDR3 is 13 residues. CDR3 protein: CASSYSKQETQYF. In DNA, the CDR3 is TGTGCCAGCAGTTACTCGAAACAAGAGACCCAGTACTTC.

The chain joins TRBV19 to TRBJ2-1; tentatively, D is TRBD2 (5 bases). The CDR3 runs to 13 residues. The V end lost 8 bases, the J end lost 2 bases, and 10 bases lay between the germline ends. Looked up from germline, CDR1 is LNHDA and CDR2 is SQIVND (reference sequence). The chain's CDR3 is CASRDRTYNEQFF. The CDR3 bases are TGTGCCAGTCGGGATAGGACCTACAATGAGCAGTTCTTC.

This chain joins TRBV28 and TRBJ1-4, with D tentatively TRBD1 (5 bases). The V end lost 4 bases, the J end lost 8 bases, and 23 bases lay between the germline ends. CDR3 size: 17 residues. Germline assignment: CDR1 MDHEN and CDR2 SYDVKM. The CDR3 coding sequence is TGTGCCAGCAGTTCTCCCGGGACGGTAAACCGTAACGAAAAACTGTTTTTT. Amino acid sequence: CASSSPGTVNRNEKLFF.

The chain recombines TRBV15 with TRBJ1-5; D uncertain. This CDR3 has 15 amino acids. Germline assignment: CDR1 LNHNV and CDR2 YYDKDF (reference sequence). Trimming cost V 5 bases and J 2 bases, with 13 bases left between them. CDR3 sequence reads: CATSARVEGNQPQHF. The DNA of the CDR3 is TGTGCCACCAGCGCCCGGGTTGAGGGCAATCAGCCCCAGCATTTT.

The V gene is TRBV30, the J gene TRBJ2-3; 7 bases are a match to TRBD2. CDR1 and CDR2 (germline): GTSNPN, SVGIG (reference sequence). Trimming took 2 bases from V and 3 from J; bases not matched to a gene: 5. The CDR3 extends over 14 amino acids. This chain's CDR3 is CAWSRLAETDTQYF. The CDR3 coding sequence is TGTGCCTGGAGTCGGCTAGCGGAAACAGATACGCAGTATTTT.

The chain couples TRBV7-9 to TRBJ1-6; D is unclear. Germline CDR1 is SEHNR and CDR2 is FQNEAQ (reference sequence). V was clipped by 5 bases and J by 8 bases, with 7 bases between them. The CDR3 runs 12 residues. Written as DNA, the CDR3 is TGTGCCAGCAGCCCTGGTTATTCACCCCTCCACTTT. Translation: CASSPGYSPLHF.

The chain is built from TRBV4-3 and TRBJ2-2; no reliable D call. The V gene lost 3 bases and the J gene lost 6 bases, with 8 bases spanning the gap. Germline V gives CDR1 LGHNA, CDR2 YSLEER. This CDR3 has 13 amino acids. The CDR3 here is CASSHASPGELFF. For the CDR3, the DNA is TGCGCCAGCAGCCACGCCTCCCCCGGGGAGCTGTTTTTT.

V is TRBV2 and J is TRBJ2-5; the D gene is possibly TRBD1 (6 bases). The J call may be incorrect, as the DNA end agrees better with TRBJ2-7. This CDR3 contains 15 residues. Germline V gives CDR1 SNHLY, CDR2 FYNNEI. DNA of the CDR3: TGTGCCAGCAGTGAAGGCTTCACAGGGACCTACGAGCAGTACTTC. Amino acids: CASSEGFTGTYEQYF.

The chain employs TRBV5-4 and TRBJ1-1; a weak D match, TRBD1 (6 bases). The germline V gene encodes CDR1 SGHNT and CDR2 YYREEE (reference sequence). V was shortened by 0 bases and J by 0 bases, with 12 bases between the two germline ends. The CDR3 extends over 16 amino acids. CDR3 region: CASSLDRVSMNTEAFF. In DNA, the CDR3 is TGTGCCAGCAGCTTGGACAGGGTGAGCATGAACACTGAAGCTTTCTTT.

The V call is TRBV5-8, the J call TRBJ1-1; weak D call: TRBD1 (6 bases). This CDR3 is built from 14 residues. In germline, CDR1 is SGHTS, CDR2 YDEGEE. Trimming stripped 4 bases from V and 6 bases from J, with 16 bases between. CDR3 nucleotides: TGTGCCAGCAGCCCCTGGGAGGGACACCCTGAAGCTTTCTTT. It specifies CASSPWEGHPEAFF.

The V and J genes are TRBV28 and TRBJ1-1; D is possibly TRBD1 (5 bases). Trimming shortened V by 5 bases and J by 0 bases, and 16 bases separated the two germline ends. This CDR3 comprises 16 residues. From germline, CDR1 is MDHEN and CDR2 SYDVKM. The CDR3 loop reads CASSLAAGGLNTEAFF. DNA of the CDR3: TGTGCCAGCAGTCTCGCGGCGGGGGGTTTGAACACTGAAGCTTTCTTT.

The rearrangement uses TRBV5-6 and TRBJ1-1, with no clear D. Trimming removed 3 bases at V and 3 bases at J, with 15 bases between. The CDR3 is 15 amino acids. The germline V gene has CDR1 SGHDT and CDR2 YYEEEE. The CDR3 is CASSYPSLADTEAFF. CDR3 in DNA: TGTGCCAGCAGCTACCCGTCCCTCGCGGACACTGAAGCTTTCTTT.

V is TRBV29-1 and J is TRBJ2-7, with D perhaps assigned TRBD1 or TRBD2 (6 bases each). Germline assignment: CDR1 SQVTM and CDR2 ANQGSEA. CDR3 length: 12 amino acids. V dropped 5 bases and J dropped 4 bases, with 12 bases sitting between them. For the CDR3, the DNA is TGCAGCGTTCGGAGGGGGGAGTACGAGCAGTACTTC. It yields the protein CSVRRGEYEQYF.

The chain uses TRBV27 and TRBJ1-3, with D perhaps TRBD1 (6 bases). The CDR3 is made up of 14 amino acids. CDR1 and CDR2 from the germline V gene are MNHEY and SMNVEV (reference sequence). The germline V and J ends were trimmed by 6 bases and 4 bases, with 13 bases remaining between them. The DNA of the CDR3 is TGTGCCAGCAGACTTACAGGGCCGGGAAACACCATATATTTT. The encoded protein is CASRLTGPGNTIYF.

This chain joins TRBV9 and TRBJ2-3; D possibly corresponds to TRBD1 (6 bases). V gave up 0 bases and J gave up 2 bases, with 10 bases separating them. Looked up from germline, CDR1 is SGDLS and CDR2 is YYNGEE. The CDR3 runs 15 residues. The CDR3 DNA reads as TGTGCCAGCAGCGTAGCAGGGGTCATCACAGATACGCAGTATTTT. Protein: CASSVAGVITDTQYF. The full variable domain, completed using reference TRBV9 and TRBJ2-3, is DSGVTQTPKHLITATGQRVTLRCSPRSGDLSVYWYQQSLDQGLQFLIQYYNGEERAKGNILERFSAQQFPDLHSELNLSSLELGDSALYFCASSVAGVITDTQYFGPGTRLTVL.

The chain couples TRBV28 to TRBJ1-4, with D possibly matching TRBD1 (5 bases). Trimming cost V 5 bases and J 1 base, with 11 bases left between them. The V gene's germline CDR1 is MDHEN and CDR2 SYDVKM. This CDR3 has 15 residues. The CDR3 reads CASSIKGVTNEKLFF. The CDR3 DNA reads as TGTGCCAGCAGTATCAAAGGGGTAACTAATGAAAAACTGTTTTTT.

The chain uses TRBV27 and TRBJ2-5, with D possibly TRBD2 on 5 matching bases. With 7 bases removed from V and 11 bases from J, the gap between germline ends came to 26 bases. Per germline, CDR1 MNHEY and CDR2 SMNVEV (reference sequence). The CDR3 spans 15 residues. CDR3 in amino acids: CASTPFAGSNKEQYF. In DNA, the CDR3 is TGTGCCAGCACCCCTTTTGCGGGCAGTAATAAGGAGCAGTACTTC.

With respect to this clone: The junction and the germline gene differ at one end; a read error may be behind it. The rearrangement uses TRBV9 and TRBJ2-1; D is ambiguous. The CDR3 is 13 amino acids. Germline loops: CDR1 SGDLS, CDR2 YYNGEE. CDR3 region: CASSVGSHNEQFF. The CDR3 bases are TGTGCCAGCAGCGTCGGCTCCCACAATGAGCAGTTCTTC.

This chain connects TRBV2 to TRBJ2-7; D possibly corresponds to TRBD2 (6 bases). V shed 6 bases and J shed 1 base, with 10 bases lying between them. CDR1 SNHLY and CDR2 FYNNEI come from the germline V gene. The length of the CDR3 is 13 residues. This CDR3 reads CASSDGSSYEQYF. The CDR3 DNA sequence: TGTGCCAGCAGCGACGGGAGTTCCTACGAGCAGTACTTC.

In its sample, this clone was seen once. The chain has TRBV19 and TRBJ2-1, with no clear D. V lost 1 base, J lost 0 bases, and 4 bases lay in between. The CDR3 covers 14 residues. Germline loops: CDR1 LNHDA, CDR2 SQIVND (reference sequence). This CDR3 is CASSIGPSYNEQFF. The CDR3 coding sequence is TGTGCCAGTAGTATAGGGCCCTCCTACAATGAGCAGTTCTTC.

This clone turned up a few times. V and J are TRBV13 and TRBJ2-3, with 9 nucleotides matching TRBD1. Per the germline V gene, CDR1 is PRHDT and CDR2 is FYEKMQ (reference sequence). Unmatched junction bases numbered 10, after V lost 5 bases and J lost 4 bases. This CDR3 is built from 16 residues. CDR3 nucleotide sequence: TGTGCCAGCAGCCTACAGGGGGCTCTTTGGGCAGATACGCAGTATTTT. It yields the protein CASSLQGALWADTQYF.

The genes are TRBV27 and TRBJ2-1; maybe TRBD1 (6 bases). The ends were cut back, 3 bases at V and 10 bases at J, with 22 bases in the middle. The CDR3 contains 16 residues. Germline V gives CDR1 MNHEY, CDR2 SMNVEV (reference sequence). The CDR3 nucleotides are TGTGCCAGCAGTTTGGGCCCCAGGGGCACGAGGGGAGAGCAGTTCTTC. Translating it yields CASSLGPRGTRGEQFF.

The rearrangement joins TRBV9 to TRBJ1-1; TRBD1 agrees at 7 bases. V lost 0 bases to trimming and J lost 4 bases; unmatched junction nucleotides: 3. The CDR3 contains 14 residues. CDR1 is SGDLS and CDR2 is YYNGEE in the germline V gene. CDR3 region: CASSVAYRGTEAFF. For the CDR3, the DNA is TGTGCCAGCAGCGTAGCTTACAGGGGCACTGAAGCTTTCTTT.